This T cell receptor (beta chain) was captured by sequencing in a study of blood T cell repertoires in COVID-19. Study in general: COVID-19 samples from acute and convalescent phases originated in the United States, Italy and Spain. T cells, B-cell-depleted T cells, or PBMCs provided the cDNA or gDNA that served as material.

In the authors' methods: Reference gene primer amplification yielded estimated nucleated cell counts. Libraries were prepared by immunoSEQ multiplex PCR; TCRdb keeps only in-frame clonotypes and omits some of them. V, J and clone size derive from that table, while D and trimming were established from the DNA sequence. The sample carries approximately 300,000 clones, 85% to 90% recorded once. Those enrolled in Seattle joined during active infection and were followed longitudinally afterward. The sample comprised peripheral blood. The sequence was collected from a woman between 35 and 50 years old with COVID-19, enrolled during active disease.

CDR3 amino acids: CASSWTGARETQYF. CDR3 DNA: TGTGCCAGCAGCTGGACAGGGGCGAGGGAGACCCAGTACTTC. This chain uses TRBV5-4 with TRBJ2-5; 9 positions agree with TRBD1. The length of the CDR3 is 14 residues. The J segment lost 5 bases and the V segment lost 3 bases, leaving 5 bases of the junction unmatched. Germline values: CDR1 SGHNT, CDR2 YYREEE (reference sequence). The full variable domain, rest sourced from reference TRBV5-4 and TRBJ2-5, is ETGVTQSPTHLIKTRGQQVTLRCSSQSGHNTVSWYQQALGQGPQFIFQYYREEENGRGNFPPRFSGLQFPNYSSELNVNALELDDSALYLCASSWTGARETQYFGPGTRLLVL.